A single sample is the source of the 24 T cell receptor beta chains below, sequenced in a study of control samples from healthy donors and cancer patients. TCRdb keeps only in-frame clones here, not all; method: immunoSEQ multiplex PCR. The sample lists 350,000 to 450,000 clones; around nine tenths were seen once. Material for sequencing was PBMCs. The receptor set was obtained from a man in his forties with head and neck cancer.

The chain recombines TRBV5-1 with TRBJ1-1, with unresolved D. V shed 3 bases and J shed 2 bases, with 11 bases lying between them. CDR3 length equals 14 residues. Germline CDR1 reads SGHRS; CDR2 reads YFSETQ. The CDR3 protein is CASSWLAENTEAFF. The CDR3 bases are TGCGCCAGCAGCTGGTTGGCAGAAAACACTGAAGCTTTCTTT.

In this sample, this clone turned up once. The gene calls are TRBV6-5 and TRBJ1-4; D is perhaps TRBD1 (6 bases). Trimming pared 2 bases from V and 8 bases from J, leaving 12 bases between. CDR1 and CDR2 (germline): MNHEY, SVGAGI. The CDR3 is made up of 14 amino acids. The DNA of the CDR3 is TGTGCCAGCAGTTACGGCAGGGGAGGAGAAAAACTGTTTTTT. Amino acids: CASSYGRGGEKLFF.

The V and J genes are TRBV12-3 or TRBV12-4 and TRBJ2-7; D call uncertain. Trimming left V 5 bases short and J 1 base short, with 9 bases between. This CDR3 region has 13 residues. This CDR3 is CASSRTVSYEQYF. The CDR3 DNA sequence: TGTGCCAGCAGTCGGACGGTATCCTACGAGCAGTACTTC.

V gene TRBV9 combines with J gene TRBJ2-2; D possibly matches TRBD1 or TRBD2 (5 bases each). Trimming took 3 bases from V and 6 from J, leaving 27 bases between them. The CDR3 length is 19 residues. CDR1 and CDR2 (germline): SGDLS, YYNGEE. CDR3 sequence reads: CASSADIGDHTLRPGELFF. DNA of the CDR3: TGTGCCAGCAGCGCCGATATCGGGGACCACACCCTCAGGCCCGGGGAGCTGTTTTTT. The complete variable domain, with remaining parts taken from reference TRBV9 and TRBJ2-2, reads DSGVTQTPKHLITATGQRVTLRCSPRSGDLSVYWYQQSLDQGLQFLIQYYNGEERAKGNILERFSAQQFPDLHSELNLSSLELGDSALYFCASSADIGDHTLRPGELFFGEGSRLTVL.

The gene calls are TRBV9 and TRBJ2-4; 9 bases line up with TRBD1. Trimming cost V 7 bases and J 10 bases; bases outside gene matches: 6. This CDR3 region has 12 residues. Germline V gives CDR1 SGDLS, CDR2 YYNGEE. The CDR3 loop reads CASGDRVGIQYF. The DNA of the CDR3 is TGTGCCAGCGGGGACAGGGTGGGAATTCAGTACTTC.

The chain couples TRBV7-2 to TRBJ1-2; no clear D. The germline V gene encodes CDR1 SGHTA and CDR2 FQGNSA. The ends were cut back, 0 bases at V and 4 bases at J, with 12 bases in the middle. The CDR3 length is 15 residues. The CDR3 is CASSLAGQGPYGYTF. CDR3 in DNA: TGTGCCAGCAGCTTAGCGGGTCAAGGGCCCTATGGCTACACCTTC.

The chain is built from TRBV19 and TRBJ1-1, with TRBD1 matching 7 bases. Germline V gives CDR1 LNHDA, CDR2 SQIVND (reference sequence). V gave up 9 bases and J gave up 0 bases; unmatched junction bases: 10. This CDR3 region has 15 residues. CDR3 residues: CASEPDRAMNTEAFF. For the CDR3, the DNA is TGTGCCAGCGAGCCAGACAGGGCGATGAACACTGAAGCTTTCTTT.

The V call is TRBV29-1, the J call TRBJ2-1; D remains ambiguous. Per germline, CDR1 SQVTM and CDR2 ANQGSEA. The ends were cut back, 2 bases at V and 6 bases at J, with 8 bases in the middle. CDR3 size: 12 residues. The CDR3 nucleotides read TGCAGCGTTGAAAAGGGAACCAATGAGCAGTTCTTC. Translation: CSVEKGTNEQFF.

The chain joins TRBV27 to TRBJ1-1; no definite D call. V lost 5 bases, J lost 0 bases, and 10 bases lay in between. The length of the CDR3 is 14 residues. Germline assignment: CDR1 MNHEY and CDR2 SMNVEV (reference sequence). CDR3 in amino acids: CASSGGTLNTEAFF. In DNA form, the CDR3 reads TGTGCCAGCAGTGGCGGCACACTGAACACTGAAGCTTTCTTT.

This chain uses TRBV30 with TRBJ1-6; the D is unclear. The CDR3 runs 16 residues. Germline V lookup: CDR1 GTSNPN, CDR2 SVGIG (reference sequence). The V and J ends lost 0 bases and 5 bases respectively, with 14 bases between them. This CDR3 is CAWSVPERTHNSPLHF. The CDR3 DNA sequence: TGTGCCTGGAGTGTACCGGAGCGAACCCATAATTCACCCCTCCACTTT. Full variable domain (missing parts from reference TRBV30 and TRBJ1-6): SQTIHQWPATLVQPVGSPLSLECTVEGTSNPNLYWYRQAAGRGLQLLFYSVGIGQISSEVPQNLSASRPQDRQFILSSKKLLLSDSGFYLCAWSVPERTHNSPLHFGNGTRLTVT.

This chain joins TRBV7-3 and TRBJ2-1; D is unclear. The CDR3 covers 14 residues. V was clipped by 6 bases and J by 2 bases, with 11 bases between them. From germline, CDR1 is SGHTA and CDR2 FQGTGA. CDR3 bases: TGTGCCAGCAGTGATAATCCCCCCTACAATGAGCAGTTCTTC. Residues: CASSDNPPYNEQFF.

The chain joins TRBV18 to TRBJ1-3; no definite D call. Germline values: CDR1 KGHSH, CDR2 LQKENI. The CDR3 spans 15 residues. Trimming shortened V by 2 bases and J by 4 bases, and 12 bases separated the two germline ends. For the CDR3, the DNA is TGTGCCAGCTCACCAAGCCGGAACAGCGGAAACACCATATATTTT. It yields the protein CASSPSRNSGNTIYF.

The chain is built from TRBV6-2 or TRBV6-3 and TRBJ1-1; the match to TRBD1 covers 9 bases. Trimming removed 5 bases from V and 5 bases from J; junction bases left unmatched: 0. Germline CDR1 reads MNHEY; CDR2 reads SVGEGT. The CDR3 is 12 amino acids. The CDR3 coding sequence is TGTGCCAGCAGTGGACAGGGGACTGAAGCTTTCTTT. Encoded protein: CASSGQGTEAFF.

The V and J genes are TRBV30 and TRBJ2-6, with TRBD1 matching 8 bases. Germline V gene sequence: CDR1 GTSNPN, CDR2 SVGIG (reference sequence). Trimming took 5 bases from V and 4 from J; bases not matched to a gene: 10. CDR3 length: 16 residues. The CDR3 DNA follows: TGTGCCTGGTCCTTGCCAGGGGGCTCCGGGGCCAACGTCCTGACTTTC. Translation: CAWSLPGGSGANVLTF.

V and J are TRBV7-2 and TRBJ2-5; 7 bases match TRBD1. Trimming took 8 bases from V and 7 from J; bases not matched to a gene: 4. CDR3 length: 11 amino acids. Looked up from germline, CDR1 is SGHTA and CDR2 is FQGNSA. CDR3 in DNA: TGTGCCAGCGGTCGGACAGGGACCCAGTACTTC. It is translated as CASGRTGTQYF.

The CDR3: CASSPQSGATYEQYF. In DNA form, the CDR3 reads TGTGCCAGCAGCCCCCAAAGCGGGGCGACCTACGAGCAGTACTTC. The gene calls are TRBV7-2 and TRBJ2-7, with TRBD2 matching 7 bases. The CDR3 runs 15 residues. V lost 5 bases and J lost 2; bases outside the gene matches: 9. Germline V lookup: CDR1 SGHTA, CDR2 FQGNSA.

The chain joins TRBV4-3 to TRBJ1-1, with unresolved D. Germline V lookup: CDR1 LGHNA, CDR2 YSLEER. V was pared by 0 bases and J by 4 bases, with 15 bases between. The CDR3 is 16 amino acids. CDR3 amino acids: CASSQDPGHRGTEAFF. The CDR3 DNA sequence: TGCGCCAGCAGCCAAGATCCGGGCCACCGAGGCACTGAAGCTTTCTTT.

V gene TRBV5-1 combines with J gene TRBJ2-7, with a possible D match to TRBD2 (6 bases). The V end was cut by 5 bases, the J end by 0 bases, with 18 bases between. The CDR3 sequence is 16 residues long. CDR1 SGHRS and CDR2 YFSETQ come from the germline V gene. CDR3 coding DNA: TGCGCCAGCAGTATGGCCTATAGCGGTACCTCCTACGAGCAGTACTTC. Protein product: CASSMAYSGTSYEQYF.

The rearrangement links TRBV5-1 to TRBJ2-7; 7 nucleotides line up with TRBD1. CDR1 and CDR2 (germline): SGHRS, YFSETQ. The CDR3 covers 16 residues. The junction had 12 bases not matched to a gene; V was cut back by 4 bases and J by 2 bases. The CDR3 nucleotides are TGCGCCAGCAGCCCCTCGGGACAGATTTGGACCTACGAGCAGTACTTC. Its protein product is CASSPSGQIWTYEQYF.

The V call is TRBV12-5, the J call TRBJ2-3; 8 bases line up with TRBD1. The CDR3 totals 18 residues. Germline lookup yields CDR1 LGHNT and CDR2 FRNRAP. V lost 5 bases and J lost 0; bases outside the gene matches: 13. The CDR3 region is CASGPRTGLLSSTDTQYF. Written as DNA, the CDR3 is TGTGCTAGTGGTCCCCGGACAGGGCTCTTATCTAGCACAGATACGCAGTATTTT.

The V call is TRBV4-1, the J call TRBJ1-1; 10 bases are shared with TRBD1. The V gene's germline CDR1 is MGHRA and CDR2 YSYEKL. CDR3 length: 13 residues. Losses at the gene ends were 5 bases for V and 10 bases for J; bases not matched to a gene: 7. This chain's CDR3 is CASSWDRGEGAFF. The CDR3 DNA follows: TGCGCCAGCAGCTGGGACAGGGGCGAGGGAGCTTTCTTT.

This clone was counted many times. The chain couples TRBV6-5 to TRBJ2-2; D gene ambiguous. Germline CDR1 reads MNHEY; CDR2 reads SVGAGI. Between the trimmed V and J ends, which lost 5 bases and 0 bases, there was a span of 7 bases. The CDR3 is 14 residues long. The CDR3 reads CASSRLTNTGELFF. The CDR3 DNA reads as TGTGCCAGCAGTAGATTAACGAACACCGGGGAGCTGTTTTTT.

This chain connects TRBV21-1 to TRBJ1-2. TRBV21-1 is an annotated pseudogene. The CDR3 covers 16 residues. The CDR3 bases are TGTGCCAGCAGTAGTCCGGGTCCAAACCCTAACTATGGCTACACCTTC. As protein: CASSSPGPNPNYGYTF.

The V gene is TRBV12-3 or TRBV12-4, the J gene TRBJ1-5; 8 positions match TRBD1. This CDR3 comprises 13 residues. Trimming at V came to 4 bases and at J to 4 bases, leaving 0 bases not matched to a gene. CDR3 bases: TGTGCCAGCAGTTGGACAGGGAATCAGCCCCAGCATTTT. It yields the protein CASSWTGNQPQHF.